This entry concerns a single TCR beta chain. The antigen is undetermined. The table came from immunoSEQ multiplex PCR; TCRdb's copy has only in-frame clones and leaves some out. The sample includes approximately 66,000 clones, 70% to 90% of them seen just once. This sample is drawn from a study of Tregs in tolerant kidney transplant recipients. Findings of the study overall: Expanding Tregs on activated donor B cells appeared to best identify donor-specific TCRbeta clones.

The CDR3 has 14 residues. The germline V gene has CDR1 SGHRS and CDR2 YFSETQ. With 3 bases removed from V and 5 bases from J, the gap between germline ends came to 14 bases. The sample consisted of Tregs from blood, taken before the transplant. This TCR was sampled from a human donor who received a combined kidney and bone marrow transplant. The genes are TRBV5-1 and TRBJ1-1; weak D call: TRBD1 (5 bases). The CDR3 coding sequence is TGCGCCAGCAGCTGGGAACAGGTTGGGACTGAAGCTTTCTTT. Amino acids: CASSWEQVGTEAFF.